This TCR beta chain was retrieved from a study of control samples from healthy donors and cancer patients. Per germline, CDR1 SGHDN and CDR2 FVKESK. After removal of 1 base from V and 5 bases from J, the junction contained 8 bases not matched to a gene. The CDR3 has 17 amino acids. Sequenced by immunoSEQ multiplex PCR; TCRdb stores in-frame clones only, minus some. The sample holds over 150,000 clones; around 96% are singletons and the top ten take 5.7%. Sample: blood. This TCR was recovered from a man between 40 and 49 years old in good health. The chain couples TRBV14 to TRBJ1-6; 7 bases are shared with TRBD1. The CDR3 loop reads CASSQAARGKNNSPLHF. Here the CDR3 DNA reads TGTGCCAGCAGCCAAGCCGCCAGGGGGAAAAATAATTCACCCCTCCACTTT.